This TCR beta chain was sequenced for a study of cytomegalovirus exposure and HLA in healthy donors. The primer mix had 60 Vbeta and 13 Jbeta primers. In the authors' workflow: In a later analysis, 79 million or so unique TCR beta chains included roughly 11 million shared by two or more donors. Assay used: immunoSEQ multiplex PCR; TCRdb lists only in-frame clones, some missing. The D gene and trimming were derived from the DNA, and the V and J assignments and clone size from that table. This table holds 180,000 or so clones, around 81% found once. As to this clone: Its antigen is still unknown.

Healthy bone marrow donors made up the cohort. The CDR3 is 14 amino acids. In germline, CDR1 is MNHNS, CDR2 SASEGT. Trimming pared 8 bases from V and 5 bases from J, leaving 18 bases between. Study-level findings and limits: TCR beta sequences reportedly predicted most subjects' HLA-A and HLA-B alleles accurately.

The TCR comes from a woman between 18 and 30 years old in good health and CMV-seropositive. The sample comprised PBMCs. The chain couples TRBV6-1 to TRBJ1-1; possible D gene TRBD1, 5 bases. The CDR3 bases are TGTGCCAGCGAAATCCAGGGTGGGGAAACTGAAGCTTTCTTT. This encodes CASEIQGGETEAFF.